Presented here are 24 T cell receptor beta chains from one specimen sequenced in a study of cytomegalovirus exposure and HLA in healthy donors. With 60 Vbeta and 13 Jbeta primers, the PCR was carried out. Using immunoSEQ multiplex PCR, the repertoire was profiled, and TCRdb retains in-frame clones only, with some absent. The sample lists roughly 150,000 clones, about 80% seen once, with around 7% in the top ten. The sequenced material came from PBMCs. Receptors originate from a woman aged 50 to 65 in good health and CMV-seropositive.

V and J are TRBV7-9 and TRBJ1-4; 8 positions match TRBD1. V was pared by 5 bases and J by 7 bases, with 6 bases of the junction left unmatched. The CDR3 extends over 14 amino acids. Germline values: CDR1 SEHNR, CDR2 FQNEAQ (reference sequence). This CDR3 is CASSPGGGSEKLFF. The CDR3 region has the DNA TGTGCCAGCAGCCCAGGGGGCGGGAGTGAAAAACTGTTTTTT.

V gene TRBV27 combines with J gene TRBJ2-1; tentatively, D is TRBD1 (5 bases). Germline loops: CDR1 MNHEY, CDR2 SMNVEV (reference sequence). Deletions cut 3 bases from V and 6 bases from J, with 15 bases between. The CDR3 is 15 residues long. In DNA, the CDR3 is TGTGCCAGCAGTTTCCTAGGGGCGGTTCTCAATGAGCAGTTCTTC. Amino acids: CASSFLGAVLNEQFF.

The chain couples TRBV2 to TRBJ2-2, with a tentative D call TRBD2 (5 bases). Germline CDR1 and CDR2: SNHLY and FYNNEI. The CDR3 spans 12 residues. Trimming took 7 bases from V and 6 from J, leaving 9 bases between them. The CDR3 coding sequence is TGTGCCAGCACGGGGTCCCCCGGGGAGCTGTTTTTT. Translation: CASTGSPGELFF.

The chain combines TRBV18 with TRBJ2-7, with 11 bases fitting TRBD1. This CDR3 comprises 14 residues. Unmatched junction bases numbered 2, after V lost 2 bases and J lost 5 bases. CDR1 and CDR2 from the germline V gene are KGHSH and LQKENI. For the CDR3, the DNA is TGTGCCAGCTCACCATGGACAGGGGGCAACGAGCAGTACTTC. Residues: CASSPWTGGNEQYF.

The chain recombines TRBV5-5 with TRBJ1-3; D possibly corresponds to TRBD1 (6 bases). CDR1 and CDR2 (germline): SGHKS, YYEKEE (reference sequence). The CDR3 runs to 16 residues. V was clipped by 0 bases and J by 0 bases, with 10 bases between them. The CDR3 DNA reads as TGTGCCAGCAGCTTGGCTGGACAGCTCTCTGGAAACACCATATATTTT. It is translated as CASSLAGQLSGNTIYF.

The chain has TRBV19 and TRBJ2-1; TRBD2 matches 7 bases. Trimming removed 2 bases from V and 6 bases from J; junction bases left unmatched: 10. CDR3 length equals 16 residues. Germline values: CDR1 LNHDA, CDR2 SQIVND (reference sequence). DNA of the CDR3: TGTGCCAGTAGTATAAGGGTAGGGAGGGGCCGCAATGAGCAGTTCTTC. Translated, it gives CASSIRVGRGRNEQFF.

CDR3 amino acids: CASSVSPQGPYNEQFF. The CDR3 bases are TGTGCCAGTAGTGTCTCCCCACAGGGCCCCTACAATGAGCAGTTCTTC. The V and J genes are TRBV19 and TRBJ2-1, with D perhaps matching TRBD1 (6 bases). The germline V and J ends were trimmed by 5 bases and 2 bases, with 16 bases remaining between them. Germline values: CDR1 LNHDA, CDR2 SQIVND (reference sequence). CDR3 length: 16 residues.

V gene TRBV5-1 combines with J gene TRBJ2-1, with 7 nucleotides matching TRBD1. V shed 1 base and J 6 bases; nucleotides not matched to a gene: 7. The CDR3 runs 15 residues. Per the germline V gene, CDR1 is SGHRS and CDR2 is YFSETQ. The DNA for the CDR3 is TGCGCCAGCAGCTTGTTCCCGGCAGGGGGCAATGAGCAGTTCTTC. Amino acid sequence: CASSLFPAGGNEQFF. Variable domain in full (rest from reference TRBV5-1 and TRBJ2-1): KAGVTQTPRYLIKTRGQQVTLSCSPISGHRSVSWYQQTPGQGLQFLFEYFSETQRNKGNFPGRFSGRQFSNSRSEMNVSTLELGDSALYLCASSLFPAGGNEQFFGPGTRLTVL.

The chain employs TRBV2 and TRBJ1-1, with D unresolved. The CDR3 is made up of 12 amino acids. Germline V gives CDR1 SNHLY, CDR2 FYNNEI. V was pared by 5 bases and J by 3 bases, with 7 bases between. CDR3 loop: CASSKRDTEAFF. The CDR3 region has the DNA TGTGCCAGCAGTAAACGGGACACTGAAGCTTTCTTT.

The chain employs TRBV27 and TRBJ2-1; 9 bases match TRBD1. Germline V lookup: CDR1 MNHEY, CDR2 SMNVEV (reference sequence). The CDR3 totals 13 residues. V lost 8 bases to trimming and J lost 4 bases; unmatched junction nucleotides: 3. The CDR3 here is CASRTGVYNEQFF. CDR3 bases: TGTGCCAGCCGGACAGGGGTTTACAATGAGCAGTTCTTC.

This clone was recorded only once. Here the CDR3 DNA reads TGTGCCAGCTCACCGGACATCACAGATACGCAGTATTTT. This translates into CASSPDITDTQYF. This chain links TRBV18 with TRBJ2-3, with D perhaps TRBD1 (5 bases). The CDR3 extends over 13 amino acids. Per the germline V gene, CDR1 is KGHSH and CDR2 is LQKENI. Trimming removed 3 bases at V and 2 bases at J, with 6 bases between.

In DNA, the CDR3 is TGTGCCAGCAGTAAAGGGGCCGGAAACACCATATATTTT. It yields the protein CASSKGAGNTIYF. This chain links TRBV6-1 with TRBJ1-3; weak D call: TRBD1 (5 bases). V lost 5 bases and J lost 4, with 9 bases in between. The CDR3 runs 13 residues. Germline V CDR1 and CDR2: MNHNS, SASEGT.

This chain connects TRBV5-4 to TRBJ2-7; possibly TRBD2 for D (6 bases). Germline assignment: CDR1 SGHNT and CDR2 YYREEE (reference sequence). This CDR3 region has 14 residues. V lost 1 base to trimming and J lost 1 base, with 9 bases between them. The CDR3 reads CASSLRGRSYEQYF. CDR3 coding DNA: TGTGCCAGCAGCTTGAGAGGGAGGTCCTACGAGCAGTACTTC.

The CDR3 DNA sequence: TGTGCCAGCAGACAGGGCAAACTGTTTTTT. Encoded protein: CASRQGKLFF. The chain recombines TRBV21-1 with TRBJ1-4; the table's D call TRBD1 went unverified against the DNA. TRBV21-1 is labeled a pseudogene. The CDR3 is 10 residues long.

V gene TRBV6-5 combines with J gene TRBJ2-7; no clear D. Germline-derived CDR1 and CDR2 are MNHEY and SVGAGI. V lost 0 bases to trimming and J lost 3 bases, with 9 bases between them. CDR3 length equals 14 residues. CDR3 region: CASSYSAHGYEQYF. The CDR3 coding sequence is TGTGCCAGCAGTTACTCCGCCCACGGCTACGAGCAGTACTTC.

The V call is TRBV21-1, the J call TRBJ1-1; the table's D call, TRBD1, was not checked against the DNA. TRBV21-1 is given as a pseudogene. This CDR3 region has 16 residues. In DNA form, the CDR3 reads TGTGCCAGCAGCCCACCGGGCAGGGCGCTGAACACTGAAGCTTTCTTT. Translation gives CASSPPGRALNTEAFF.

The chain joins TRBV5-1 to TRBJ1-1; D gene unclear. Germline CDR1 SGHRS, CDR2 YFSETQ. The V end was cut by 0 bases, the J end by 0 bases, with 12 bases between. CDR3 length: 16 amino acids. In DNA form, the CDR3 reads TGCGCCAGCAGCTTGGGGCAGATTATGATGAACACTGAAGCTTTCTTT. It encodes CASSLGQIMMNTEAFF.

The rearrangement joins TRBV27 to TRBJ2-7, with 11 bases identical to TRBD1. The CDR3 spans 14 residues. Losses at the gene ends were 10 bases for V and 5 bases for J; bases not matched to a gene: 10. Germline V gene lookup returns CDR1 MNHEY and CDR2 SMNVEV (reference sequence). The CDR3 sequence is CANFQDRGQDEQYF. DNA for the CDR3: TGTGCCAACTTCCAGGACAGGGGGCAAGACGAGCAGTACTTC.

V gene TRBV27 combines with J gene TRBJ2-6; D might be TRBD1 (5 bases). CDR3 length equals 15 residues. The V end was cut by 5 bases, the J end by 0 bases, with 8 bases between. CDR1 is MNHEY, CDR2 SMNVEV, per germline (reference sequence). Here the CDR3 reads CASSRGSSGANVLTF. The CDR3 nucleotides read TGTGCCAGCAGTAGGGGATCCTCTGGGGCCAACGTCCTGACTTTC.

The chain couples TRBV10-1 to TRBJ2-7, with D unclear. This CDR3 has 13 residues. V gave up 2 bases and J gave up 1 base, with 6 bases separating them. The germline CDR1 and CDR2 sequences are WNHNN and SYGVQD (reference sequence). CDR3 in DNA: TGCGCCAGCAGTGAGGGGCCATCCTACGAGCAGTACTTC. Amino acid sequence: CASSEGPSYEQYF.

The chain couples TRBV30 to TRBJ1-2; D may be TRBD1 (6 bases). V gave up 0 bases and J gave up 5 bases, with 13 bases separating them. There are 14 residues in the CDR3. Germline CDR1 is GTSNPN and CDR2 is SVGIG (reference sequence). CDR3 in DNA: TGTGCCTGGAGTGTGGGGGGGCAATGGTATGGCTACACCTTC. Translation gives CAWSVGGQWYGYTF.

This sequence joins TRBV7-9 and TRBJ1-3; D gene unclear. Germline V lookup: CDR1 SEHNR, CDR2 FQNEAQ (reference sequence). The CDR3 spans 16 residues. Trimming removed 2 bases at V and 2 bases at J, with 13 bases between. The CDR3 DNA follows: TGTGCCAGCAGCTTAACAGAGAGATTAGCTGGAAACACCATATATTTT. Protein sequence: CASSLTERLAGNTIYF.

This chain uses TRBV30 with TRBJ1-4, with D maybe TRBD1 (6 bases). Germline V CDR1 and CDR2: GTSNPN, SVGIG (reference sequence). The CDR3 is made up of 16 amino acids. The V and J ends lost 2 bases and 8 bases respectively, with 21 bases between them. The DNA of the CDR3 is TGTGCCTGGAGTTTAGGGGTTAACAGGGAGAGAGAAAAACTGTTTTTT. Protein: CAWSLGVNREREKLFF.

This chain connects TRBV7-9 to TRBJ2-7, with D possibly being TRBD1 (5 bases). The CDR3 is 14 amino acids. Germline V lookup: CDR1 SEHNR, CDR2 FQNEAQ (reference sequence). The V end lost 3 bases, the J end lost 2 bases, and 11 bases lay between the germline ends. In nucleotides, the CDR3 is TGTGCCAGCAGCTTCGAGACAGCTCCCTACGAGCAGTACTTC. This codes for CASSFETAPYEQYF.